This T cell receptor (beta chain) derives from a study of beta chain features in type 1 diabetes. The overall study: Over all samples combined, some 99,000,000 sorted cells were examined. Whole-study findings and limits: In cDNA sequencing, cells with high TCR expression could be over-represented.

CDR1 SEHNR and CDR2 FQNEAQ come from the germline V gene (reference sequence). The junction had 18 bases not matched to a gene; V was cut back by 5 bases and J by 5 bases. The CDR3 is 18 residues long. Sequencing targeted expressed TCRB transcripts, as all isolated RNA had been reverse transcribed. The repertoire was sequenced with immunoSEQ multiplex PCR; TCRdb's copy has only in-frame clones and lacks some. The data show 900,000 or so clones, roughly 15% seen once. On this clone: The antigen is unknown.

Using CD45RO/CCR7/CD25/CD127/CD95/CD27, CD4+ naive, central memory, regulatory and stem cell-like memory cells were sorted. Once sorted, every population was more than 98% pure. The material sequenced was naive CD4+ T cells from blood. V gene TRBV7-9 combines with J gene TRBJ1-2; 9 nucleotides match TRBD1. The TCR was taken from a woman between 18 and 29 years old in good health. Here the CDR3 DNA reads TGTGCCAGCAGCCCCGAGCTGGTTACAGGGGGCGATTGGTATGGCTACACCTTC. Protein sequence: CASSPELVTGGDWYGYTF.